A single TCR beta chain is shown here with its context. This sample was included in a study of technical replicates of blood from a handful of donors. Assay: immunoSEQ multiplex PCR; the TCRdb copy retains only in-frame clones and omits some. The sample lists about 8,700 clones, 91% occurring once. J gave up 5 bases and V 8 bases, and 10 bases lay outside the gene matches. There are 15 residues in the CDR3. The V gene's germline CDR1 is MNHNS and CDR2 SASEGT. This receptor was taken from a human donor in good health. Sequenced: PBMCs. This chain joins TRBV6-1 and TRBJ1-4, with 8 bases lining up with TRBD1. This CDR3 is CASAAGTGRNEKLFF. CDR3 DNA sequence: TGTGCCAGCGCAGCGGGGACAGGCCGAAATGAAAAACTGTTTTTT.